This T cell receptor (beta chain) was sequenced for a study of OX40 agonist ivuxolimab in advanced cancers. Looking at the study overall: The costimulatory receptor OX40 (CD134) was targeted by ivuxolimab, a fully human IgG2 agonistic monoclonal antibody. Intravenous ivuxolimab was administered to patients every 2 weeks at six dose levels: 0.01, 0.1, 0.3, 1.5, 3 and 10 mg/kg. Of the approximately 53 patients in dose escalation, about 20 had hepatocellular carcinoma, some 15 had melanoma, 9 had renal cell carcinoma and 9 had head and neck cancer. In the dose-escalation cohort, over 65% of patients were male, and the mean age was about 55 years, with a range of about 23 to 85. Patients were allowed to have had prior anti-PD-1, anti-PD-L1 or anti-CTLA-4 therapy, and around two fifths of the dose-escalation patients had been treated with checkpoint inhibitors. Partial responses occurred in three dose-escalation patients, of whom one had hepatocellular carcinoma and two had cutaneous melanoma. The point of sequencing TCRbeta in the periphery was to test whether ivuxolimab changed TCR sequence diversity and drove clonal T-cell expansion. The paper describes the monotherapy dose-escalation part (N ≈ 49 patients) of the phase I trial of ivuxolimab. Overall study outcomes, separate from this receptor: On average, CD8+ T cells showed more expanded clones than CD4+ T cells after ivuxolimab. Low levels of normalized T-cell clonal expansion were also shown by some nonresponding patients. At doses from 0.1 to 3.0 mg/kg, clonal expansion was seen in both CD4+ and CD8+ blood T cells between baseline and week 6. Which antigens the clonally expanded peripheral T cells were specific for was not determined. In partial responders in the 0.1-3.0 mg/kg groups, normalized peripheral clonal expansion was found to be among the lowest, especially among CD8+ T cells.

Patients with autoimmune disease history or receiving systemic immunosuppression were excluded from the trial. Peripheral blood for TCR sequencing was collected from all dose cohorts at baseline, on cycle 4 day 1, and on cycle 7 day 1. The samples were taken from a phase I, first-in-human, multicenter, open-label dose-escalation trial of ivuxolimab. Adults with locally advanced or metastatic melanoma, renal cell, hepatocellular, or head and neck squamous cell carcinoma were enrolled in the trial. Before TCR sequencing, CD4+ and CD8+ T cells were separately sorted from peripheral blood. Spanning cysteine to phenylalanine, the CDR3 consists of 14 amino acids. Here the CDR3 DNA is all that survives: 42 bases in frame from base 1. Trimmed from V: 3 bases; trimmed from J: 6 bases; junction bases lacking a gene match: 5. As encoded in the germline V gene, CDR1 is MNHEY while CDR2 is SVGAGI. This clone was detected a few times. Its antigen remains undetermined. The sample holds no much larger clone one base away, and base qualities are not on file.

For sequencing of the TCRbeta CDR3 region, genomic DNA was extracted from the sorted cells. The immunoSEQ Assay was used to sequence the TCRbeta CDR3 regions. Entries here come from immuneACCESS through TCRdb and include only in-frame sequences with V and J called. Some clones fail to appear in such tables; in the studies checked, an unresolved V gene covers under half of the shortfall, and the cause of the remainder is unknown. This sample has fewer than 65,000 clones in its table, and around 89% of those were observed once. 1.9% of the sample lies in the top ten. The receptor comes from an adult with an advanced solid tumor such as melanoma, head and neck, liver or kidney cancer. Recombination linked TRBV6-5 to TRBJ1-2, with TRBD1 matching 9 junction bases. Specimen: CD4+ or CD8+ T cells sorted from blood, collected in a trial of the OX40 agonist ivuxolimab. The DNA reads TGTGCCAGCAGTTATGCCGGGACAGGGAATGGCTACACCTTC. This encodes CASSYAGTGNGYTF.